This is a list of T cell receptor beta chains from one sample in a study of neurological immune-mediated disorders. TCRdb reprocessed the 5' RACE reads with MiXCR, giving one entry per CDR3 protein. Of tens of thousands of distinct CDR3 sequences detected, around an eighth appear once; the ten largest clones hold roughly 30%. Sequences were obtained from PBMCs. These receptors all come from a woman between 50 and 59 years old with HTLV-1-associated myelopathy (HAM/TSP). Both conserved end residues are part of each CDR3. D genes are given only for firm matches. Only some rows state a clone size, as once, few, many or a class for expanded clones.

CDR3aa | CDR3nt | j_gene | v_gene | abundance | d_gene
CASSLSATRQPQHF | TGTGCCAGCAGCTTATCCGCAACGCGTCAGCCCCAGCATTTT | TRBJ1-5 | TRBV7-8 | many | -
CASSFRGGQPQHF | TGTGCCAGCAGCTTCCGCGGCGGACAGCCCCAGCATTTT | TRBJ1-5 | TRBV11-2 | many | -
CASSLVGGDRVYGYTF | TGTGCCAGCAGCTTAGTAGGGGGGGACAGGGTCTATGGCTACACCTTC | TRBJ1-2 | TRBV7-2 | many | TRBD1
CAISPGQGVYEQYF | TGTGCCATCAGTCCCGGACAGGGTGTCTACGAGCAGTACTTC | TRBJ2-7 | TRBV10-3 | many | TRBD1
CSASGTSYEQYF | TGCAGTGCTAGCGGGACAAGCTATGAGCAGTACTTC | TRBJ2-7 | TRBV20-1 | - | -
CASSQDPAEKLFF | TGTGCCAGCAGCCAAGACCCCGCTGAAAAACTGTTTTTT | TRBJ1-4 | TRBV3-1 | many | -
CSAQLGTANTGELFF | TGCAGTGCCCAGCTTGGGACCGCGAACACCGGGGAGCTGTTTTTT | TRBJ2-2 | TRBV20-1 | many | -
CASSGGLSVSGNTIYF | TGTGCCAGCAGCGGCGGGCTTTCCGTCTCTGGAAACACCATATATTTT | TRBJ1-3 | TRBV6-5 | many | -
CAISDGEGRTGANVLTF | TGTGCCATCAGTGATGGGGAGGGTCGAACCGGGGCCAACGTCCTGACTTTC | TRBJ2-6 | TRBV10-3 | many | TRBD2
CASSLSRVITDTQYF | TGTGCCAGCAGTTTATCCAGGGTGATCACAGATACGCAGTATTTT | TRBJ2-3 | TRBV27 | many | -
CRAGSSNYGYTF | TGCAGGGCGGGTAGCTCTAACTATGGCTACACCTTC | TRBJ1-2 | TRBV20-1 | many | -
CASSYSTNFSSYNEQFF | TGTGCCAGCAGTTACTCGACTAACTTCAGCTCCTACAATGAGCAGTTCTTC | TRBJ2-1 | TRBV6-7 | many | -
CASSLTGTGTEAFF | TGTGCCAGCAGCTTGACCGGGACAGGCACTGAAGCTTTCTTT | TRBJ1-1 | TRBV7-9 | many | TRBD1
CASSLRWITEAFF | TGTGCCAGCAGTTTACGGTGGATCACTGAAGCTTTCTTT | TRBJ1-1 | TRBV27 | - | -
CANGKRGAPNTGELFF | TGTGCCAACGGGAAGCGGGGGGCCCCGAACACCGGGGAGCTGTTTTTT | TRBJ2-2 | TRBV7-2 | many | TRBD2
CASSLGTGLAKNIQYF | TGCGCCAGCAGCTTGGGCACAGGGCTAGCCAAAAACATTCAGTACTTC | TRBJ2-4 | TRBV5-1 | - | -
CASSPVGPITEAFF | TGCGCCAGCAGCCCGGTCGGCCCCATCACTGAAGCTTTCTTT | TRBJ1-1 | TRBV5-1 | many | -
CASSFQGDSYEQYF | TGTGCCAGCAGCTTCCAAGGGGACTCCTACGAGCAGTACTTC | TRBJ2-7 | TRBV7-9 | many | -
CASSQGLAGGADTQYF | TGCGCCAGCAGCCAAGGACTAGCGGGGGGCGCAGATACGCAGTATTTT | TRBJ2-3 | TRBV4-1 | many | TRBD2
CASSQGRTEAFF | TGTGCCAGCAGTCAGGGGCGTACTGAAGCTTTCTTT | TRBJ1-1 | TRBV6-1 | many | -
CASSLGTGDNSPLHF | TGTGCCAGCAGTCTGGGGACAGGGGATAATTCACCCCTCCACTTT | TRBJ1-6 | TRBV27 | many | TRBD1
CSARALGQGASGANVLTF | TGCAGTGCTAGGGCTCTGGGACAGGGGGCAAGTGGGGCCAACGTCCTGACTTTC | TRBJ2-6 | TRBV20-1 | many | TRBD1
CSARDPRSSRRPLHF | TGCAGTGCTAGAGATCCTAGGAGTTCGCGTAGACCCCTCCACTTT | TRBJ1-6 | TRBV20-1 | many | -
CASSPPGTSSYNEQFF | TGTGCCAGTAGCCCTCCCGGGACCAGCTCCTACAATGAGCAGTTCTTC | TRBJ2-1 | TRBV19 | - | -
CSAAPQGYEQYF | TGCAGTGCTGCTCCACAGGGATACGAGCAGTACTTC | TRBJ2-7 | TRBV20-1 | many | -
CASSQGRVLAEAFF | TGTGCCAGCAGCCAAGGTCGGGTTTTGGCTGAAGCTTTCTTT | TRBJ1-1 | TRBV3-1 | - | -
CASSKAFPGRCEQYF | TGTGCCAGCAGCAAAGCGTTTCCAGGGAGGTGCGAGCAGTACTTC | TRBJ2-7 | TRBV21-1 | many | -
CSAREAGGRSTEAFF | TGCAGTGCTAGAGAGGCGGGGGGCCGGAGCACTGAAGCTTTCTTT | TRBJ1-1 | TRBV20-1 | many | -
CASSPRDRRSYEQYF | TGCGCCAGCAGCCCAAGGGACAGAAGGTCCTACGAGCAGTACTTC | TRBJ2-7 | TRBV5-1 | many | TRBD1
CASSFESSPLHF | TGCGCCAGCAGCTTTGAGAGTTCACCCCTCCACTTT | TRBJ1-6 | TRBV5-1 | many | -
CASSSSANTDTQYF | TGTGCCAGCAGCTCTAGCGCAAACACAGATACGCAGTATTTT | TRBJ2-3 | TRBV9 | - | -
CSAGNRADSNQPQHF | TGCAGTGCTGGTAATAGGGCGGATAGCAATCAGCCCCAGCATTTT | TRBJ1-5 | TRBV20-1 | many | -
CASSEGPNSYNEQFF | TGTGCCAGCAGTGAAGGGCCGAACTCCTACAATGAGCAGTTCTTC | TRBJ2-1 | TRBV2 | many | -
CSAPRGSGGDTQYF | TGCAGTGCCCCTCGGGGGAGCGGGGGAGATACGCAGTATTTT | TRBJ2-3 | TRBV20-1 | many | TRBD2
CASSFYICSARDQARVYNNEKFF | - | TRBJ2-1 | TRBV7-3 | - | -